This TCR beta chain was captured in a study of T cells after posttransplantation cyclophosphamide. The CDR3 is made up of 13 amino acids. The germline V gene has CDR1 SGHRS and CDR2 YFSETQ. The V gene lost 3 bases and the J gene lost 5 bases, with 11 bases spanning the gap. Assay: immunoSEQ multiplex PCR; the TCRdb copy retains only in-frame clones and omits some. The profile covers around 22,000 clones, with approximately 87% appearing a single time and roughly 12% taken by the ten largest. A marrow graft followed busulfan-fludarabine conditioning, with cyclophosphamide on days +3 and +4. This chain joins TRBV5-1 and TRBJ1-2; D unresolved. The specimen comprised PBMCs, sampled after allogeneic stem cell transplant with posttransplant cyclophosphamide. This TCR derives from a female patient in her 30s who received an allogeneic stem cell transplant from an unrelated donor, was CMV-positive, and had no GVHD. Some T cells could come from the graft donor. The chain's CDR3 is CASSSDGKYGYTF. CDR3 in DNA: TGCGCCAGCAGCTCGGACGGGAAGTATGGCTACACCTTC.